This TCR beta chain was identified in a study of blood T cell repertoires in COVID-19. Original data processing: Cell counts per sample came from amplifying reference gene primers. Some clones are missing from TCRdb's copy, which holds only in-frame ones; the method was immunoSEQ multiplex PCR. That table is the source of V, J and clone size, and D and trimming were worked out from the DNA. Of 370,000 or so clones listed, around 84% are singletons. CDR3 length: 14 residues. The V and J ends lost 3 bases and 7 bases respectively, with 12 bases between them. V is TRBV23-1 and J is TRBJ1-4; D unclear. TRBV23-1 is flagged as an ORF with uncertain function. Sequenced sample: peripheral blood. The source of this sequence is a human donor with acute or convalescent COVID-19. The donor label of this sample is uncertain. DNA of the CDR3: TGCGCCAGCAGTCAGTTAGACTTTCTTGAAAAACTGTTTTTT. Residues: CASSQLDFLEKLFF.